The rows below give T cell receptor beta chains drawn from one sample of a study of T-cell reconstitution after alpha-beta-depleted transplantation in children. Via MiXCR, TCRdb re-called the PCR reads, giving one row per CDR3 protein. The table has 45,000 or so distinct CDR3 sequences, 40% to 60% seen once; the top ten hold 30% to 40%. Specimen: peripheral blood, collected before TCRalphabeta/CD19-depleted stem cell transplant. Receptors were obtained from a boy under two years old with SCID, due to receive a stem cell transplant. Each CDR3 is given with its conserved first and last residue.

J gene: TRBJ2-7; V gene: TRBV19; CDR3 protein: CASSIVGPGTYEQYF
J gene: NA; V gene: TRBV18; CDR3 protein: CASSPAPGKSNKQYF
J gene: TRBJ1-3; V gene: TRBV28; CDR3 protein: CASSLYSRGLGNTIYF
J gene: TRBJ2-5; V gene: TRBV20-1; CDR3 protein: CSARDLGGGETQYF
J gene: TRBJ1-6; V gene: TRBV18; CDR3 protein: CASYPGGSNSPLHF
J gene: TRBJ2-1; V gene: TRBV28; CDR3 protein: CASSLWERGPGEQFF
J gene: TRBJ2-1; V gene: TRBV12-3/TRBV12-4; CDR3 protein: CASSSGGQGNVEYNEQFF
J gene: TRBJ1-5; V gene: TRBV7-9; CDR3 protein: CASSVQGDSNQPQHF
J gene: TRBJ1-1; V gene: TRBV11-2; CDR3 protein: CASSSETTQNTEAFF
J gene: TRBJ2-1; V gene: TRBV20-1; CDR3 protein: CSLTGGSYNEQFF
J gene: TRBJ1-2; V gene: TRBV5-1; CDR3 protein: CASSLEANYGYTF
J gene: TRBJ1-6; V gene: TRBV5-1; CDR3 protein: CASSRAGQGNSPLHF
J gene: TRBJ1-6; V gene: TRBV20-1; CDR3 protein: CSARQGNNSPLHF
J gene: TRBJ1-1; V gene: TRBV7-2; CDR3 protein: CASSLSQMNTEAFF
J gene: TRBJ1-3; V gene: TRBV13; CDR3 protein: CASSSPSYSGNTIYF
J gene: TRBJ2-2; V gene: TRBV5-6; CDR3 protein: CASSLAPNTGELFF
J gene: TRBJ2-1; V gene: TRBV9; CDR3 protein: CASSVARDNEQFF
J gene: TRBJ2-3; V gene: TRBV7-2; CDR3 protein: CASSLAGPSTDTQYF
J gene: TRBJ2-1; V gene: TRBV11-2; CDR3 protein: CASSLYPPRASGGYAYNEQFF
J gene: TRBJ2-5; V gene: TRBV10-1; CDR3 protein: CASSEATDLEKTQYF
J gene: TRBJ2-2; V gene: TRBV5-1; CDR3 protein: CASEGATNTGELFF
J gene: TRBJ2-7; V gene: TRBV29-1; CDR3 protein: CSVEAGINEQYF
J gene: TRBJ2-1; V gene: TRBV15; CDR3 protein: CATSKPHNEQFF
J gene: TRBJ2-2; V gene: TRBV4-3; CDR3 protein: CASSQQRGGPGELFF
J gene: TRBJ2-5; V gene: TRBV29-1; CDR3 protein: CSVGQPLYQETQYF
J gene: TRBJ2-2; V gene: TRBV5-1; CDR3 protein: CASSLGRDWNTGELFF
J gene: TRBJ2-7; V gene: TRBV29-1; CDR3 protein: CSVGSRPYEQYF
J gene: TRBJ2-7; V gene: TRBV27; CDR3 protein: CASSPRGGTYEQYF
J gene: TRBJ1-2; V gene: TRBV6-2/TRBV6-3; CDR3 protein: CASTGTDYYGYTF
J gene: TRBJ1-2; V gene: TRBV10-3; CDR3 protein: CAISESLERPLHHYGYTF
J gene: TRBJ2-3; V gene: TRBV4-1; CDR3 protein: CASSQDRSPDTQYF
J gene: TRBJ1-1; V gene: TRBV12-3/TRBV12-4; CDR3 protein: CASSSGQWTEAFF
J gene: TRBJ2-2; V gene: TRBV4-3; CDR3 protein: CASSYSAGDNTGELFF
J gene: TRBJ1-2; V gene: TRBV7-9; CDR3 protein: CASSLGLNYGYTF
J gene: TRBJ1-1; V gene: TRBV29-1; CDR3 protein: CSATKGGNTEAFF
J gene: TRBJ1-1; V gene: TRBV4-1; CDR3 protein: CASSQDRGSTEAFF
J gene: TRBJ2-1; V gene: TRBV5-5; CDR3 protein: CASSLEGLLYNNEQSF
J gene: TRBJ1-1; V gene: TRBV19; CDR3 protein: CASSPTGPNTEAFF
J gene: TRBJ2-5; V gene: TRBV7-2; CDR3 protein: CASRPGVGGQGTQYF
J gene: TRBJ2-2; V gene: TRBV20-1; CDR3 protein: CSARNRGADGELFF
J gene: TRBJ1-1; V gene: TRBV20-1; CDR3 protein: CSAGGPRDTEAFF
J gene: TRBJ1-1; V gene: TRBV7-6; CDR3 protein: CASRGPDTEAFF
J gene: TRBJ1-1; V gene: TRBV9; CDR3 protein: CASSVGDGTEAFF
J gene: TRBJ1-3; V gene: TRBV9; CDR3 protein: CASSTGAFSGNTIYF
J gene: TRBJ2-5; V gene: TRBV5-6; CDR3 protein: CASSGGVWETQYF
J gene: TRBJ1-4; V gene: TRBV7-6; CDR3 protein: CASSLYSGPSTNEKLFF
J gene: TRBJ2-1; V gene: TRBV5-1; CDR3 protein: CASSLGDSTFYNEQFF
J gene: TRBJ1-2; V gene: TRBV5-1; CDR3 protein: CASSMPGQNYGYTF